Following are 18 T cell receptor beta chains from one sample sequenced in a study of CD8 T cells in ankylosing spondylitis. MiXCR, run by TCRdb on the 5' RACE reads, gives a single entry per CDR3 protein. The table shows over 100,000 distinct CDR3 sequences, with roughly 7.3% occurring only once. Sequencing input: blood, either unsorted or a sorted T cell fraction (not recorded which). The receptors were gathered from a male donor with ankylosing spondylitis or in good health (not recorded which).

This clonotype was found many times. The genes are TRBV27 and TRBJ1-5, with unresolved D. Deletions cut 0 bases from V and 4 bases from J, with 10 bases between. The germline CDR1 and CDR2 sequences are MNHEY and SMNVEV (reference sequence). This CDR3 has 15 residues. The CDR3 coding sequence is TGTGCCAGCAGTTTATCGATAGGGTCGAATCAGCCCCAGCATTTT. Translated: CASSLSIGSNQPQHF.

This clonotype has a count of ten or more. This sequence joins TRBV7-3 and TRBJ1-6; D not resolved. Trimming left V 3 bases short and J 4 bases short, with 4 bases between. Germline assignment: CDR1 SGHTA and CDR2 FQGTGA. The CDR3 spans 13 residues. The CDR3 protein is CASSFGYNSPLHF. For the CDR3, the DNA is TGTGCCAGCAGCTTCGGGTATAATTCACCCCTCCACTTT.

This clonotype was counted at least ten times. V is TRBV29-1 and J is TRBJ2-1, with TRBD2 identical over 9 bases. V lost 6 bases, J lost 3 bases, and 15 bases stayed unmatched. The CDR3 totals 17 residues. Germline CDR1 is SQVTM and CDR2 is ANQGSEA. DNA for the CDR3: TGCAGCGTGCCAAGGGGGGCGGGAGGGATTGGCTACAATGAGCAGTTCTTC. Translation: CSVPRGAGGIGYNEQFF.

This clonotype was picked up many times. The rearrangement links TRBV5-1 to TRBJ2-2; 9 nucleotides align to TRBD1. The CDR3 loop spans 16 amino acids. Germline CDR1 reads SGHRS; CDR2 reads YFSETQ. With V trimmed by 4 bases and J by 5 bases, 9 bases remained unmatched. CDR3 amino acids: CASSPIEQGATGELFF. The DNA for the CDR3 is TGCGCCAGCAGCCCGATCGAACAGGGGGCGACCGGGGAGCTGTTTTTT.

This clonotype was observed at least ten times. This sequence joins TRBV20-1 and TRBJ2-7; 8 bases match TRBD2. The CDR3 has 15 amino acids. The ends lost 1 base at V and 6 bases at J; junction bases unmatched: 11. Germline CDR1 DFQATT, CDR2 SNEGSKA (reference sequence). The CDR3 loop reads CSARVTSGRGLEQYF. The CDR3 DNA is TGCAGTGCTAGAGTTACTAGCGGCCGAGGGCTCGAGCAGTACTTC.

This clonotype was recorded at least ten times. The chain recombines TRBV12-3 or TRBV12-4 with TRBJ2-5; the D is unclear. V shed 2 bases and J shed 5 bases, with 3 bases lying between them. The CDR3 is made up of 11 amino acids. This CDR3 is CASSLRETQYF. CDR3 coding DNA: TGTGCCAGCAGTTTACGTGAGACCCAGTACTTC.

This clonotype came up many times. J is TRBJ1-1 and V is TRBV20-1, with a tentative D call TRBD1 (6 bases). The V gene's germline CDR1 is DFQATT and CDR2 SNEGSKA (reference sequence). This CDR3 region has 14 residues. V was clipped by 5 bases and J by 0 bases, with 13 bases between them. This CDR3 reads CSAVPGHLNTEAFF. DNA of the CDR3: TGCAGTGCTGTACCGGGACACCTGAACACTGAAGCTTTCTTT.

This clonotype has a count of ten or more. The CDR3 sequence: CASSLEAGSSEAFF. In DNA form, the CDR3 reads TGCGCCAGCAGCTTGGAGGCAGGCTCGTCTGAAGCTTTCTTT. The chain recombines TRBV5-1 with TRBJ1-1; D remains unclear. The germline CDR1 and CDR2 sequences are SGHRS and YFSETQ. V was pared by 0 bases and J by 6 bases, with 12 bases between. CDR3 length equals 14 residues.

This clonotype was seen a few times. This chain's CDR3 is CASSFRQKNTEAFF. The CDR3 DNA reads as TGTGCCAGCAGTTTTAGGCAGAAGAACACTGAAGCTTTCTTT. The chain uses TRBV12-3 or TRBV12-4 and TRBJ1-1; D remains ambiguous. Trimming removed 3 bases at V and 1 base at J, with 9 bases between. This CDR3 contains 14 residues.

This clonotype was recorded a few times. The chain joins TRBV20-1 to TRBJ2-3; TRBD1 is a possible D gene (5 bases). This CDR3 is 13 amino acids long. Per germline, CDR1 DFQATT and CDR2 SNEGSKA (reference sequence). The V end lost 4 bases, the J end lost 1 base, and 9 bases lay between the germline ends. CDR3 sequence: CSANQGGTDTQYF. CDR3 DNA sequence: TGCAGTGCTAACCAAGGGGGCACAGATACGCAGTATTTT.

This clonotype has at least ten counts. The chain combines TRBV12-3 or TRBV12-4 with TRBJ1-2, with D perhaps matching TRBD1 (6 bases). Between the trimmed V and J ends, which lost 7 bases and 4 bases, there was a span of 16 bases. This CDR3 spans 14 amino acids. Here the CDR3 reads CASTETGRTYGYTF. The CDR3 DNA reads as TGTGCCAGCACCGAGACAGGCCGAACCTATGGCTACACCTTC.

This clonotype was counted between two and nine times. The chain has TRBV7-6 and TRBJ2-5; 13 nucleotides line up with TRBD2. The CDR3 loop spans 15 amino acids. V was clipped by 5 bases and J by 6 bases; unmatched bases: 6. CDR1 and CDR2 (germline): SGHVS, FNYEAQ. The CDR3: CASSPTSGGWKTQYF. Here the CDR3 DNA reads TGTGCCAGCAGCCCGACTAGCGGGGGGTGGAAGACCCAGTACTTC.

In its sample, this clonotype was seen a few times. The chain joins TRBV20-1 to TRBJ2-1; 11 bases agree with TRBD2. Germline V gene sequence: CDR1 DFQATT, CDR2 SNEGSKA (reference sequence). The CDR3 is 19 amino acids. Trimming removed 5 bases from V and 0 bases from J; junction bases left unmatched: 15. The CDR3 DNA is TGCAGTGCTCCGGCTCCTAGCGGGGGGTCGAAAGGCTCCTACAATGAGCAGTTCTTC. Its protein is CSAPAPSGGSKGSYNEQFF.

This clonotype was counted at least ten times. This chain links TRBV12-3 or TRBV12-4 with TRBJ1-1, with a tentative D call TRBD1 (6 bases). V was pared by 3 bases and J by 1 base, with 12 bases between. This CDR3 comprises 15 residues. In DNA, the CDR3 is TGTGCCAGCAGTTTCGTTGGGGGCTCGAACACTGAAGCTTTCTTT. Translated, it gives CASSFVGGSNTEAFF.

This clonotype has ten or more counts. V and J are TRBV29-1 and TRBJ2-2; the D call may be TRBD1 or TRBD2 (5 bases each). Between the trimmed V and J ends, which lost 1 base and 0 bases, there was a span of 9 bases. The CDR3 spans 15 residues. Germline CDR1 reads SQVTM; CDR2 reads ANQGSEA. CDR3 residues: CSVEGKGPNTGELFF. The CDR3 DNA sequence: TGCAGCGTTGAAGGGAAGGGACCGAACACCGGGGAGCTGTTTTTT.

This clonotype has ten or more counts. The chain joins TRBV12-3 or TRBV12-4 to TRBJ2-7, with 7 bases identical to TRBD1. This CDR3 region has 13 residues. V lost 5 bases and J lost 5; bases outside the gene matches: 6. Here the CDR3 DNA reads TGTGCCAGCAGTCTCGGACAGGAGGACGAGCAGTACTTC. This gives the protein CASSLGQEDEQYF.

The rearrangement joins TRBV18 to TRBJ1-1; the D gene is possibly TRBD1 (5 bases). V shed 0 bases and J shed 2 bases, with 10 bases lying between them. CDR1 KGHSH and CDR2 LQKENI come from the germline V gene. The CDR3 totals 15 residues. CDR3 loop: CASSPPEGANTEAFF. The CDR3 DNA sequence: TGTGCCAGCTCACCACCGGAAGGGGCCAACACTGAAGCTTTCTTT.

This clonotype has a count of ten or more. The rearrangement links TRBV12-5 to TRBJ2-5; D possibly matches TRBD1 or TRBD2 (5 bases each). Germline V gives CDR1 LGHNT, CDR2 FRNRAP. The ends were cut back, 6 bases at V and 0 bases at J, with 17 bases in the middle. The CDR3 runs to 16 residues. CDR3 sequence: CASGGTGRLYQETQYF. As DNA, the CDR3 is TGTGCTAGTGGAGGGACGGGACGCCTGTACCAAGAGACCCAGTACTTC.